The source of this T cell receptor (beta chain) is a study of post-analysis software for immune sequencing data. Study information: Courses of disease covered relapsing-remitting, secondary progressive and progressive-relapsing multiple sclerosis. Study-level findings and limits: Same-batch preparations were strongly co-clustered by F measure. The study found significantly lower normalized Chao1 diversity in multiple sclerosis patients than in controls. In patients, about five TRBV segments were more frequent than in controls, with TRBV5-6, TRBV5-1 and TRBV20-1 among them.

The library was made from cDNA and included unique molecular identifiers. It was from approximately 0.91 to 9.4 million T cells that 500,000 or so cDNA molecules came. TCRdb itself ran the PCR reads through MiXCR, one entry per CDR3 protein. Of fewer than 900,000 distinct CDR3 sequences in the sample, around 42% were seen once. About this clonotype itself: Its antigen is as yet unknown.

CDR1 is LGHDT, CDR2 YNNKEL, per germline (reference sequence). The CDR3 loop spans 14 amino acids. The TCR sequence derives from a girl between 10 and 17 years old with multiple sclerosis. Material: blood. The gene calls are TRBV3-1 and TRBJ2-5; possible D gene TRBD2, 6 bases. Near its end, the DNA agrees better with TRBJ2-7, so the J call may be wrong. Written as DNA, the CDR3 is TGTGCCAGCAGCCATGGCGGAGGGGCCTACGAGCAGTACTTC. It is translated as CASSHGGGAYEQYF.